This T cell receptor (beta chain) was identified in a study of cytomegalovirus exposure and HLA in healthy donors. The overall study: Early release data held around 82 million unique TCRs from HLA-typed donors.

The PCR ran on 60 Vbeta and 13 Jbeta primers. Measured with immunoSEQ multiplex PCR; TCRdb has only the in-frame clones, and not every one. The repertoire table contains around 200,000 clones. The CDR3 covers 16 residues. The V gene's germline CDR1 is LGHNA and CDR2 YSLEER. V was clipped by 3 bases and J by 4 bases; unmatched bases: 9. Each donor was healthy, and each was a bone marrow donor. Donors had nominal health at sampling but likely had unrecorded immune exposures. Material: PBMCs. This TCR was sampled from a woman aged 30 to 39 in good health and CMV-seropositive. V and J are TRBV4-3 and TRBJ2-1, with TRBD1 identical over 7 bases. The CDR3 region is CASSHEGAPLYNEQFF. The CDR3 DNA reads as TGCGCCAGCAGCCATGAGGGGGCCCCACTATACAATGAGCAGTTCTTC.